Presented here are 20 T cell receptor beta chains from one specimen sequenced in a study of T cells in Graves' hyperthyroidism and ophthalmopathy. Amplification targeted TCR beta CDR3 regions from RNA transcripts. The study used the HTBI primer set for a first-round RT-PCR of the TCR CDR3. A single record per CDR3 protein comes from TCRdb applying MiXCR to the multiplex PCR reads. This sample yields over 700,000 distinct CDR3 sequences, of which about two fifths are seen a single time; over 8% belongs to the top ten. The material sequenced was blood. The receptors were gathered from a young man with Graves' hyperthyroidism.

This clonotype was detected many times. This chain links TRBV5-4 with TRBJ1-2; D is perhaps TRBD1 (6 bases). Germline assignment: CDR1 SGHNT and CDR2 YYREEE (reference sequence). The V end lost 6 bases, the J end lost 2 bases, and 11 bases lay between the germline ends. This CDR3 comprises 13 residues. CDR3 loop: CASTGQTNYGYTF. The CDR3 bases are TGTGCCAGCACAGGACAGACCAACTATGGCTACACCTTC.

This clonotype has a count of ten or more. This sequence joins TRBV19 and TRBJ1-6, with D unresolved. Trimming left V 0 bases short and J 9 bases short, with 6 bases between. The CDR3 runs 13 residues. The germline V gene has CDR1 LNHDA and CDR2 SQIVND (reference sequence). The CDR3 nucleotides are TGTGCCAGTAGTATAGACGATAGTTCACCCCTCCACTTT. Residues: CASSIDDSSPLHF.

This clonotype has only a few counts. The V and J genes are TRBV7-2 and TRBJ1-5; D gene unclear. Germline V gene sequence: CDR1 SGHTA, CDR2 FQGNSA. With 4 bases removed from V and 1 base from J, the gap between germline ends came to 11 bases. The CDR3 runs to 15 residues. The CDR3 protein is CASSSAPGSNQPQHF. CDR3 nucleotides: TGTGCCAGCAGCTCCGCCCCTGGCAGCAATCAGCCCCAGCATTTT.

This sequence joins TRBV2 and TRBJ1-2; D gene ambiguous. V was clipped by 2 bases and J by 5 bases, with 9 bases between them. Germline CDR1 SNHLY, CDR2 FYNNEI. This CDR3 region has 13 residues. The CDR3 bases are TGTGCCAGCAGTGAATGGAAACGGTATGGCTACACCTTC. Translated, it gives CASSEWKRYGYTF.

This clonotype has a handful of counts. The chain joins TRBV19 to TRBJ1-1; D unclear. There are 14 residues in the CDR3. Germline V gene sequence: CDR1 LNHDA, CDR2 SQIVND (reference sequence). The germline V and J ends were trimmed by 3 bases and 1 base, with 9 bases remaining between them. The CDR3 DNA reads TGTGCCAGTAGTATTGGGTTCCCGAACACTGAAGCTTTCTTT. It codes for CASSIGFPNTEAFF.

Ten or more counts support this clonotype. V and J are TRBV7-9 and TRBJ1-5; D unresolved. The length of the CDR3 is 15 residues. V gave up 5 bases and J gave up 1 base, with 12 bases separating them. Germline CDR1 reads SEHNR; CDR2 reads FQNEAQ (reference sequence). The CDR3 coding sequence is TGTGCCAGCAGCATGTCGGCCGGGAGCAATCAGCCCCAGCATTTT. It encodes CASSMSAGSNQPQHF.

To note about this clonotype: Relative to the germline gene, one junction end is altered; a read error may explain this. This sequence joins TRBV10-3 and TRBJ2-7; 7 bases line up with TRBD2. The length of the CDR3 is 16 residues. Germline assignment: CDR1 ENHRY and CDR2 SYGVKD. The CDR3 sequence: CASSDSPTSASYEQYF. The CDR3 DNA reads TGTGCCAGCAGTGATTCTCCCACTAGCGCATCCTACGAGCAGTACTTC.

This clonotype appeared a few times. The J gene is TRBJ1-2, the V gene TRBV29-1, with D possibly being TRBD1 (5 bases). CDR1 is SQVTM and CDR2 is ANQGSEA in the germline V gene. The CDR3 spans 10 residues. With 4 bases removed from V and 8 bases from J, the gap between germline ends came to 8 bases. CDR3 in DNA: TGCAGCGTTGGGGGGGAAGGCTACACCTTC. Translating gives CSVGGEGYTF.

The J gene is TRBJ2-2, the V gene TRBV6-5, with 7 bases aligning to TRBD2. This CDR3 has 16 amino acids. Losses at the gene ends were 2 bases for V and 4 bases for J; bases not matched to a gene: 7. Per the germline V gene, CDR1 is MNHEY and CDR2 is SVGAGI. The DNA of the CDR3 is TGTGCCAGCAGTTACGTTTGGGGGGGGAGCACCGGGGAGCTGTTTTTT. Its translation is CASSYVWGGSTGELFF.

The V and J genes are TRBV7-9 and TRBJ1-1; the match to TRBD1 covers 7 bases. Germline CDR1 and CDR2: SEHNR and FQNEAQ (reference sequence). The V and J ends lost 1 base and 10 bases, in that order; junction bases with no gene match: 9. The CDR3 loop spans 14 amino acids. The CDR3 DNA follows: TGTGCCAGCAGCTTAGGACAGGGCCTAGCCATAGCTTTCTTT. Translated: CASSLGQGLAIAFF. Looking up the rest from reference TRBV7-9 and TRBJ1-1 gives the full variable domain: DTGVSQNPRHKITKRGQNVTFRCDPISEHNRLYWYRQTLGQGPEFLTYFQNEAQLEKSRLLSDRFSAERPKGSFSTLEIQRTEQGDSAMYLCASSLGQGLAIAFFGQGTRLTVV.

The gene calls are TRBV5-1 and TRBJ1-1; possible D gene TRBD1, 5 bases. CDR3 size: 15 residues. The germline V gene encodes CDR1 SGHRS and CDR2 YFSETQ. The V end was cut by 2 bases, the J end by 4 bases, with 15 bases between. The CDR3 nucleotides are TGCGCCAGCAGCTTCTGGGGGGACTGGCCCACTGAAGCTTTCTTT. Encoded protein: CASSFWGDWPTEAFF.

This clonotype was counted many times. V usage is TRBV20-1 and J usage is TRBJ1-2; D gene ambiguous. The CDR3 is 13 residues long. V was trimmed by 1 base and J by 7 bases, leaving 13 bases between them. Germline V lookup: CDR1 DFQATT, CDR2 SNEGSKA (reference sequence). The CDR3 is CSARVRYGSGYTF. In DNA form, the CDR3 reads TGCAGTGCTAGAGTGCGGTACGGGAGTGGCTACACCTTC.

V and J are TRBV12-3 or TRBV12-4 and TRBJ1-4, with D unclear. V lost 3 bases, J lost 10 bases, and 9 bases lay in between. CDR3 length: 12 amino acids. The CDR3 DNA reads as TGTGCCAGCAGTTTTCAGCCGGGAAAACTGTTTTTT. This encodes CASSFQPGKLFF.

Comments on this clonotype: Germline and junction disagree at one end, which may indicate a read error. The chain employs TRBV12-3 or TRBV12-4 and TRBJ1-1, with D unclear. This CDR3 spans 12 amino acids. This CDR3 reads CASSAGVTGVGF. The CDR3 DNA sequence: TGTGCCAGCAGCGCCGGGGTCACCGGGGTGGGTTTT.

This clonotype was counted a few times. The chain carries TRBV20-1 and TRBJ1-5, with 8 bases fitting TRBD1. Germline trimming cut 7 bases from V and 4 bases from J; bases unmatched to any gene: 6. CDR1 is DFQATT, CDR2 SNEGSKA, per germline (reference sequence). The CDR3 has 13 amino acids. The CDR3 nucleotides read TGCAGTGGGGAACAGGGGGGTAATCAGCCCCAGCATTTT. Protein: CSGEQGGNQPQHF.

The chain recombines TRBV2 with TRBJ2-7; possibly TRBD2 for D (5 bases). Germline V CDR1 and CDR2: SNHLY, FYNNEI. The CDR3 loop spans 12 amino acids. The CDR3, as DNA: TGTGCTAGCGTCAACCCCGCCTACGAGCAGTACTTC. The encoded protein is CASVNPAYEQYF.

This clonotype was recorded at least ten times. The chain uses TRBV25-1 and TRBJ2-7; no clear D. Per germline, CDR1 MGHDK and CDR2 SYGVNS. Between the trimmed V and J ends, which lost 1 base and 2 bases, there was a span of 6 bases. This CDR3 comprises 13 residues. CDR3 in DNA: TGTGCCAGCAGTGAATCCGGCACCTACGAGCAGTACTTC. This translates into CASSESGTYEQYF.

This clonotype was picked up many times. The chain has TRBV2 and TRBJ2-2; 7 nucleotides line up with TRBD1. With 7 bases clipped from V and 4 bases from J, the junction kept 12 bases outside the gene matches. The CDR3 runs to 16 residues. Germline V lookup: CDR1 SNHLY, CDR2 FYNNEI. CDR3 DNA sequence: TGTGCCAGCACCTTCTCCGACAGGGACGCCACCGGGGAGCTGTTTTTT. Translated: CASTFSDRDATGELFF.

This clonotype was recorded a few times. This sequence joins TRBV6-5 and TRBJ1-1; a weak D match, TRBD1 (5 bases). Trimming removed 0 bases at V and 7 bases at J, with 9 bases between. This CDR3 comprises 13 residues. The germline gives CDR1 MNHEY, CDR2 SVGAGI. Here the CDR3 DNA reads TGTGCCAGCAGTTACTCGGGGGAATATGAAGCTTTCTTT. Protein sequence: CASSYSGEYEAFF.

The J gene is TRBJ1-6, the V gene TRBV10-3; maybe TRBD1 (6 bases). Germline V gives CDR1 ENHRY, CDR2 SYGVKD. There are 17 residues in the CDR3. Trimming cost V 2 bases and J 3 bases, with 14 bases left between them. The CDR3, as DNA: TGTGCCATCAGTGAGCGGTCGGGGGGACACTATAATTCACCCCTCCACTTT. Protein product: CAISERSGGHYNSPLHF.